This T cell receptor beta chain was identified in a study of blood T cell repertoires in COVID-19. Study details: Some COVID-19 samples were acute and others convalescent; all came from the United States, Italy and Spain. The cDNA or gDNA used as material had been derived from T cells, B-cell-depleted T cells, or PBMCs.

CDR1 is SGHTA, CDR2 FQGNSA, per germline. Trimming took off 5 bases at V and 5 bases at J, with 21 bases between the two ends. CDR3 size: 16 residues. Followed longitudinally, the Seattle patients had been enrolled during active infection. As originally analysed: Reference gene primer amplification gave nucleated cell count estimates. TCRdb's copy holds only in-frame clones and misses some; the assay was immunoSEQ multiplex PCR. The D gene and trimming were derived from the DNA, and the V and J assignments and clone size from that table. The sample has roughly 230,000 clones, nearly 90% seen once. The source material was peripheral blood. The chain carries TRBV7-2 and TRBJ2-5; weak D call: TRBD2 (6 bases). The TCR was taken from a woman aged 55-69 years with COVID-19, enrolled during active disease. CDR3 sequence reads: CASSLGRNHPMETQYF. CDR3 sequence (DNA): TGTGCCAGCAGCCTGGGGAGGAATCATCCTATGGAGACCCAGTACTTC. The full variable domain, in which reference TRBV7-2 and TRBJ2-5 provide the parts outside the CDR3, is GAGVSQSPSNKVTEKGKDVELRCDPISGHTALYWYRQSLGQGLEFLIYFQGNSAPDKSGLPSDRFSAERTGGSVSTLTIQRTQQEDSAVYLCASSLGRNHPMETQYFGPGTRLLVL.